These 8 T cell receptor beta chains came from one sample sequenced in a study of identical twins. TCRdb redid the calling of the 5' RACE reads with MiXCR, one entry per CDR3 protein. Of 640,000 or so distinct CDR3 sequences in the sample, 5.5% to 6.5% were seen once. Sequencing was performed on naive T cells sorted from blood. Source of these receptors: a young man in good health.

The chain employs TRBV15 and TRBJ2-4; D may be TRBD2 (5 bases). Trimming removed 2 bases at V and 13 bases at J, with 18 bases between. This CDR3 is built from 14 residues. The V gene's germline CDR1 is LNHNV and CDR2 YYDKDF (reference sequence). The CDR3 here is CATSRPDGGRHQYF. The CDR3 DNA follows: TGTGCCACCAGCAGACCCGATGGCGGGCGGCACCAGTACTTC.

This clonotype was counted ten times or more. The genes are TRBV29-1 and TRBJ2-1; no firm D call. The germline gives CDR1 SQVTM, CDR2 ANQGSEA. The CDR3 is made up of 12 amino acids. Trimming shortened V by 1 base and J by 6 bases, and 7 bases separated the two germline ends. The CDR3 DNA reads as TGCAGCGTTGAAGGTAGGGCCAATGAGCAGTTCTTC. Amino acid sequence: CSVEGRANEQFF.

This clonotype was observed many times. The V gene is TRBV9, the J gene TRBJ2-2, with a weak D call TRBD1 (5 bases). The germline V gene encodes CDR1 SGDLS and CDR2 YYNGEE. Deletions cut 3 bases from V and 0 bases from J, with 9 bases between. The CDR3 consists of 15 residues. DNA for the CDR3: TGTGCCAGCAGCGCGGACACCTCGAACACCGGGGAGCTGTTTTTT. This gives the protein CASSADTSNTGELFF.

In its sample, this clonotype was seen many times. DNA for the CDR3: TGTGCCAGCAGCTTAACTCGGAGGAACACCGGGGAGCTGTTTTTT. Translation gives CASSLTRRNTGELFF. The gene calls are TRBV11-2 and TRBJ2-2; D is uncertain. CDR1 SGHAT and CDR2 FQNNGV come from the germline V gene. The CDR3 covers 15 residues. The V gene lost 2 bases and the J gene lost 1 base, with 8 bases spanning the gap.

V usage is TRBV7-2 and J usage is TRBJ2-1; no definite D call. This CDR3 is 13 amino acids long. Germline V gene sequence: CDR1 SGHTA, CDR2 FQGNSA. V lost 0 bases and J lost 10, with 10 bases in between. The CDR3 region has the DNA TGTGCCAGCAGCTTAGCTATGGACCGGGAGCAGTTCTTC. It encodes CASSLAMDREQFF.

In this sample, this clonotype turned up many times. The rearrangement links TRBV25-1 to TRBJ2-7, with 10 bases matching TRBD2. After removal of 6 bases from V and 10 bases from J, the junction contained 15 bases not matched to a gene. Germline V gene sequence: CDR1 MGHDK, CDR2 SYGVNS. This CDR3 is 15 amino acids long. DNA for the CDR3: TGTGCCAGCAGGCCCGTCCTAGCGGGAGTAATTGAACAGTACTTC. This translates into CASRPVLAGVIEQYF.

Many counts were recorded for this clonotype. The V call is TRBV12-3 or TRBV12-4, the J call TRBJ1-5, with unresolved D. V lost 1 base to trimming and J lost 9 bases, with 13 bases between them. The CDR3 runs to 14 residues. The DNA of the CDR3 is TGTGCCAGCAGTTTAGGGACTGGGAAAGGGCCCCAGCATTTT. Translation: CASSLGTGKGPQHF.

This clonotype was counted ten times or more. This sequence joins TRBV12-3 or TRBV12-4 and TRBJ2-7; 8 bases agree with TRBD2. This CDR3 has 15 residues. After removal of 6 bases from V and 6 bases from J, the junction contained 13 bases not matched to a gene. In nucleotides, the CDR3 is TGTGCCAGCAGCCCTATGAGAGCGGGAGTAATCGAGCAGTACTTC. It codes for CASSPMRAGVIEQYF.